Below, 3 T cell receptor beta chains from the same sample are listed, as sequenced in a study of cytomegalovirus exposure and HLA in healthy donors. PCR used 60 Vbeta primers and 13 Jbeta primers. Using immunoSEQ multiplex PCR, the repertoire was profiled, and TCRdb retains in-frame clones only, with some absent. The table records 100,000 to 150,000 clones, roughly 82% of them present only once. Sequences were obtained from PBMCs. Source of these receptors: a boy younger than 18 in good health and CMV-seronegative.

The chain links TRBV6-1 to TRBJ2-2; 11 bases match TRBD1. The CDR3 covers 15 residues. CDR1 and CDR2 (germline): MNHNS, SASEGT. Trimming at V came to 6 bases and at J to 5 bases, leaving 5 bases not matched to a gene. CDR3 sequence reads: CASRGGTGGTGELFF. The CDR3 DNA follows: TGTGCCAGCAGGGGGGGGACAGGGGGAACCGGGGAGCTGTTTTTT.

This clone turned up a few times. CDR3 in DNA: TGTGCCAGCAGTTACGAGAGGCTACCGATATCCGGGGAGCTGTTTTTT. It codes for CASSYERLPISGELFF. The genes are TRBV6-5 and TRBJ2-2; no firm D call. The ends were cut back, 2 bases at V and 6 bases at J, with 16 bases in the middle. Germline V gene sequence: CDR1 MNHEY, CDR2 SVGAGI. This CDR3 is built from 16 residues.

V gene TRBV9 combines with J gene TRBJ1-3, with a possible D match to TRBD1 (5 bases). Trimming removed 0 bases at V and 2 bases at J, with 9 bases between. Germline V gene sequence: CDR1 SGDLS, CDR2 YYNGEE. CDR3 length: 15 amino acids. The CDR3 sequence: CASSVGGSTGNTIYF. CDR3 sequence (DNA): TGTGCCAGCAGCGTAGGGGGCTCGACTGGAAACACCATATATTTT.